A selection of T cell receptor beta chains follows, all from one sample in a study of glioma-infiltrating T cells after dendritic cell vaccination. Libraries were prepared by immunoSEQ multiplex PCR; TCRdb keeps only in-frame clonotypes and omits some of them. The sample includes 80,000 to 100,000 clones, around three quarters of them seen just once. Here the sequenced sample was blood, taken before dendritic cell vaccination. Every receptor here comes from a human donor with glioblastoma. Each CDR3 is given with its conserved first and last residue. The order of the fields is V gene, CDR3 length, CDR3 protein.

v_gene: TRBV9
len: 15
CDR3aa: CASSVAAAENSPLHF

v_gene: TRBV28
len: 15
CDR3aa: CASSANQQGDEKLFF

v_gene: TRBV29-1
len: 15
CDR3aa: CSAMNTGQGVTEAFF

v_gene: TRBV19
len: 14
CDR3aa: CASSSRTGTYEQYF

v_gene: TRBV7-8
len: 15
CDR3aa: CASSLDWARNSPLHF

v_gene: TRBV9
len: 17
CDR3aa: CASSARVAGGVYNEQFF

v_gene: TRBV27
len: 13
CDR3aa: CASKGQGEEKLFF

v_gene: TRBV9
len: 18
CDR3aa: CASSVIGTGGPQANEQFF

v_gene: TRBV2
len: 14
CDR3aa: CASSGGGGNQPQHF

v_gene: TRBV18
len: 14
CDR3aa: CASSPTGRDQPQHF

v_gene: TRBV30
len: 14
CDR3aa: CAWSVEGGSTEAFF

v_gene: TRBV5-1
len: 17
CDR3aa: CASSLGASGGLEETQYF

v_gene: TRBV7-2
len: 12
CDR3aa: CASSRVGQTQYF

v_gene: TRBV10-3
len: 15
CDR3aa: CAIEAGGPVAGELFF

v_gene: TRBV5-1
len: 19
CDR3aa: CASSPTGTSGRSSYNEQFF